The present TCR beta chain was sequenced within a study of T-cell reconstitution after alpha-beta-depleted transplantation in children listed by TCRdb under 2016. Notes on the research overall: T-cell immune reconstitution after TCRalphabeta/CD19-depleted allogeneic hematopoietic cell transplantation in children was quantitatively tracked in the study by means of TCR repertoire profiling.

Many counts were recorded for this clonotype. Which antigen it targets is not known. No base quality values were provided; no much bigger clone lies one nucleotide off. The research as a whole found: Over the following months the frequencies of hyperexpanded clones went down, and after one year T-cell counts and TCRbeta diversity were mostly credited to newly produced T cells. In some patients, the high TCRbeta diversity seen at day 60 was put down to recipient T cells and intrathymic progenitors that had survived conditioning. The apparently early recovery of alphabetaT-cell counts about two months after transplant reportedly depended on only several hundred rapidly expanded clones that came from non-depleted graft cells.

The CDR3, from cysteine to phenylalanine, totals 14 residues. Just the 42-base CDR3 DNA is kept, in frame starting at base 1. The junction shows trimming of 4 bases on V and 4 bases on J, and the gene matches do not reach 2 bases of it. According to the germline V gene, CDR1 reads SGHTA and CDR2 reads FQGNSA. The sample's time point label is to be understood as: day 60 (about 2 months) after transplantation. The sample's treatment or condition label is to be understood as: allogeneic hematopoietic cell transplantation with graft depleted of TCRalphabeta T cells and CD19 B cells. Transplant recipients were children who received TCRalphabeta/CD19-depleted allogeneic hematopoietic cell grafts. Library preparation was by PCR. The data were produced on an Illumina HiSeq 2500. TCR library preparation used molecular barcoding, with unique molecular identifiers applied to normalize quantification of the TCRbeta repertoire. The raw public reads went through TCRdb reprocessing: fastp at Q25, MiXCR clone calling, in-frame beta chains kept. CDR3 protein duplicates are merged, each entry listing the most common genes and DNA. Here the sample has about 4,300 distinct CDR3 sequences; 9.5% to 15% occur a single time. The ten largest clonotypes hold about 29% of the sample.

The source is a male patient aged 2-15 years who had a stem cell transplant for acute lymphoblastic leukemia, so the T cells may come from the graft donor. The sequences come from PBMCs, mostly from graft donor cells, collected 60 days after TCRalphabeta/CD19-depleted stem cell transplant. Recombination linked TRBV7-2 to TRBJ1-1; TRBD1 agrees with 11 junctional bases. The bases are TGTGCCAGCAGCTCGGGGACAGGGGGCACTGAAGCTTTCTTT. Translation gives CASSSGTGGTEAFF.